A selection of T cell receptor beta chains follows, all from one sample in a study of early T cells in non-severe SARS-CoV-2 infection. MiXCR, run by TCRdb on the 5' RACE reads, gives a single entry per CDR3 protein. The sample lists about 83,000 distinct CDR3 sequences, approximately 13% occurring once. The sample consisted of whole blood. The receptors originated from an adult who was a healthcare worker with PCR-confirmed SARS-CoV-2 infection or an uninfected control (not recorded which). The CDR3 runs from the conserved cysteine through the conserved F or W. The D gene is left open where the match is weak. Where a row states a size, it is once, few, many or the class of an expanded clone; other rows omit it.

J | V | D | size | DNA | CDR3
TRBJ1-2 | TRBV7-3 | TRBD1 | . | TGTGCCAGCAGCTCCAAGAGGACAGGCAGCTATGGCTACACCTTC | CASSSKRTGSYGYTF
TRBJ2-1 | TRBV30 | . | . | TGTGCCTGGAGTGTACTGCAGGGTGGTCGCAATGAGCAGTTCTTC | CAWSVLQGGRNEQFF
TRBJ2-1 | TRBV7-2 | TRBD1 | few | TGTGCCAGCAGCTGGGGACAGGGGGATAAGGATGAGCAGTTCTTC | CASSWGQGDKDEQFF
TRBJ2-2 | TRBV11-1 | TRBD2 | . | TGTGCCAGCAGCTCGGGACTAGCGGGAGAACCCGGGGAGCTGTTTTTT | CASSSGLAGEPGELFF
TRBJ2-3 | TRBV7-8 | TRBD2 | few | TGTGCCAGCAGCTTCGTTTTGGCGGGAGCAACTGATACGCAGTATTTT | CASSFVLAGATDTQYF
TRBJ2-5 | TRBV29-1 | . | few | TGCAGCGTTGAGTCCGGGTTAGAGACCCAGTACTTC | CSVESGLETQYF
TRBJ2-3 | TRBV7-2 | . | few | TGTGCCAGCAGCTTAGGGGTGGAAGGGGATACGCAGTATTTT | CASSLGVEGDTQYF
TRBJ2-3 | TRBV12-3/TRBV12-4 | . | few | TGTGCCACAGAATACCTCAGTACAGATACGCAGTATTTT | CATEYLSTDTQYF
TRBJ2-7 | TRBV5-1 | . | . | TGCGCCAGCAGCTTGGCCGGGGGAAAGGTAGGCTACGAGCAGTACTTC | CASSLAGGKVGYEQYF
TRBJ2-1 | TRBV5-4 | . | . | TGTGCCAGCAGCTTGGACTACAATGAGCAGTTCTTC | CASSLDYNEQFF
TRBJ2-6 | TRBV6-6 | . | few | TGTGCCAGCAGTCCGGCCCCCGTCAGCTCTGGGGCCAACGTCCTGACTTTC | CASSPAPVSSGANVLTF
TRBJ1-1 | TRBV2 | . | few | TGTGCCAGCAGGGAGACGGGGTTGGGGCTGAACACTGAAGCTTTCTTT | CASRETGLGLNTEAFF
TRBJ1-5 | TRBV18 | TRBD1 | . | TGTGCCAGCTCATCGAGTTCAGGGGGCTTTGGCAATCAGCCCCAGCATTTT | CASSSSSGGFGNQPQHF
TRBJ2-1 | TRBV7-8 | . | few | TGTGCCAGCAGCTTATATAGGGTTGAGGGCCTGAGGTCCTACAATGAGCAGTTCTTC | CASSLYRVEGLRSYNEQFF
TRBJ2-1 | TRBV20-1 | . | few | TGCAGTGCCCTACGACTCAGGAGAGTGGGTGAGCAGTTCTTC | CSALRLRRVGEQFF
TRBJ2-7 | TRBV7-2 | . | many | TGTGCCAGCAGAAGAACTACTACCTACGAGCAGTACTTC | CASRRTTTYEQYF
TRBJ2-3 | TRBV20-1 | . | few | TGCAGTGCTAGCGACGCGGGACGAACAGATACGCAGTATTTT | CSASDAGRTDTQYF
TRBJ2-7 | TRBV3-1 | . | few | TGTGCCAGCAGCCAAAAGTATTGGGTCTACGAGCAGTACTTC | CASSQKYWVYEQYF
TRBJ2-3 | TRBV20-1 | . | few | TGCAGTGCTAGTTTAACCACAGATACGCAGTATTTT | CSASLTTDTQYF
TRBJ2-3 | TRBV20-1 | TRBD2 | many | TGCAGTGCTAGACTATTCGCGCTAGCGGTTACAGATACGCAGTATTTT | CSARLFALAVTDTQYF